One sample yielded the 7 T cell receptor beta chains listed below, sequenced in a study of shared clonotypes between healthy human individuals. The table came from immunoSEQ multiplex PCR; TCRdb's copy has only in-frame clones and leaves some out. The sample lists 2,500,000 or so clones; more than 90% were seen once. The sample taken for sequencing was naive CD4+ T cells sorted from blood. Sample subset: CD45RA+ positively selected. Receptor source: a man aged 18 to 30 in good health.

The rearrangement links TRBV29-1 to TRBJ2-3; the match to TRBD2 covers 8 bases. The CDR3 totals 14 residues. The V segment lost 7 bases and the J segment 3 bases; nucleotides outside the gene matches: 9. The V gene's germline CDR1 is SQVTM and CDR2 ANQGSEA. CDR3 in DNA: TGCAGCGCCGGGAGGGGAAGAGGGACAGATACGCAGTATTTT. As protein: CSAGRGRGTDTQYF.

This clone occurred once. This chain uses TRBV7-2 with TRBJ2-3; D unclear. CDR1 is SGHTA and CDR2 is FQGNSA in the germline V gene. Trimming pared 7 bases from V and 4 bases from J, leaving 0 bases between. The CDR3 sequence is 9 residues long. CDR3 in amino acids: CASTDTQYF. CDR3 DNA sequence: TGTGCCAGCACAGATACGCAGTATTTT.

The chain recombines TRBV5-8 with TRBJ2-5, with D possibly called TRBD1 or TRBD2 (5 bases each). Germline CDR1 is SGHTS and CDR2 is YDEGEE. V lost 4 bases, J lost 0 bases, and 10 bases lay in between. The CDR3 is 14 residues long. The CDR3 DNA reads TGTGCCAGCAGCCGAGGGACGGACCAAGAGACCCAGTACTTC. Its translation: CASSRGTDQETQYF.

The chain uses TRBV5-1 and TRBJ1-3; D might be TRBD1 (6 bases). The V end was cut by 4 bases, the J end by 4 bases, with 9 bases between. The CDR3 contains 13 residues. CDR1 SGHRS and CDR2 YFSETQ come from the germline V gene. The CDR3 spells CASSGDNGNTIYF. The DNA for the CDR3 is TGCGCCAGCAGCGGGGACAACGGAAACACCATATATTTT.

The rearrangement links TRBV18 to TRBJ2-1; TRBD1 is a possible D gene (5 bases). Between the trimmed V and J ends, which lost 0 bases and 4 bases, there was a span of 13 bases. Germline loops: CDR1 KGHSH, CDR2 LQKENI. The length of the CDR3 is 16 residues. CDR3 loop: CASSPPTQAKYNEQFF. CDR3 in DNA: TGTGCCAGCTCACCACCTACACAGGCAAAGTACAATGAGCAGTTCTTC.

Comment on this clone: A junction end diverges from the germline sequence, so it may reflect a read error. This rearrangement joins TRBV6-1 to TRBJ2-1; TRBD1 matches at 7 bases. The CDR3 extends over 11 amino acids. Germline lookup yields CDR1 MNHNS and CDR2 SASEGT. Written as DNA, the CDR3 is TGTGCCAGCAGTGTTGACAGGGCTGGGATCTTC. It is translated as CASSVDRAGIF.

This clone was counted between two and nine times. In the same sample, other DNA sequences code for this CDR3. The V call is TRBV19, the J call TRBJ2-3; the D is unclear. Germline V gene data show CDR1 as LNHDA and CDR2 as SQIVND (reference sequence). The CDR3 loop spans 11 amino acids. With 5 bases removed from V and 3 bases from J, the gap between germline ends came to 3 bases. The CDR3 sequence: CASSVTDTQYF. The CDR3 nucleotides read TGTGCCAGTAGTGTGACAGATACGCAGTATTTT.